The clone carrying this T cell receptor beta chain was seen repeatedly, ten times or more. These data are taken from a study of CD8 T cells in ankylosing spondylitis. Each CDR3 protein gets one entry after TCRdb re-called the 5' RACE reads with MiXCR. Here the sample spans about 240,000 distinct CDR3 sequences, roughly 8.2% being singletons. V lost 6 bases, J lost 7 bases, and 9 bases stayed unmatched. The germline CDR1 and CDR2 sequences are LNHNV and YYDKDF (reference sequence). This CDR3 is 15 amino acids long. The rearrangement links TRBV15 to TRBJ2-1, with TRBD2 matching over 10 bases. This clonotype was sampled from a female donor with ankylosing spondylitis or in good health (not recorded which). The sample taken for sequencing was blood, either unsorted or a sorted T cell fraction (not recorded which). Here the CDR3 DNA reads TGTGCCACCAGGTTACTAGCGGGAAATCAAAATGAGCAGTTCTTC. This gives the protein CATRLLAGNQNEQFF.